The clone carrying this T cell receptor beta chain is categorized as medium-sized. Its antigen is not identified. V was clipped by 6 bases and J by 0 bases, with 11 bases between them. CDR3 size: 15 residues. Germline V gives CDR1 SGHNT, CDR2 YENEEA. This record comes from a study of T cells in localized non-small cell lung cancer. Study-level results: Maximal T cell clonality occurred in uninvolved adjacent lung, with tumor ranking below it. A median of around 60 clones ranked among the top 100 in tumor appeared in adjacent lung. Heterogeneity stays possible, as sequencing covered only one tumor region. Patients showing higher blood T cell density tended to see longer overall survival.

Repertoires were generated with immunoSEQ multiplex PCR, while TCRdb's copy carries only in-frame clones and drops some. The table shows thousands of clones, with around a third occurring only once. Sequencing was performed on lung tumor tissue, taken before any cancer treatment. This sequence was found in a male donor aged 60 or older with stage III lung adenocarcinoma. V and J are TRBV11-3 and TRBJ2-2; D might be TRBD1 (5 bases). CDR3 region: CASRPQGTNTGELFF. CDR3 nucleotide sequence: TGTGCCAGCAGACCCCAGGGAACGAACACCGGGGAGCTGTTTTTT.